This T cell receptor beta chain was identified during a study of cytomegalovirus exposure and HLA in healthy donors. Both 60 Vbeta primers and 13 Jbeta primers went into the PCR. TCRdb's table, derived via immunoSEQ multiplex PCR, lists solely in-frame clones and lacks some. Counted here are under 200,000 clones, 71% occurring once; the ten biggest clones make up under 3.5%. After removal of 1 base from V and 4 bases from J, the junction contained 6 bases not matched to a gene. Germline V gene data show CDR1 as MGHRA and CDR2 as YSYEKL. The length of the CDR3 is 16 residues. This clone was detected once.

The sample comprised PBMCs. The receptor comes from a woman in her 30s in good health and CMV-seronegative. The rearrangement links TRBV4-1 to TRBJ2-7, with 11 positions matching TRBD1. Here the CDR3 DNA reads TGCGCCAGCAGCCAAGTGCCGGGACAGGGGGATTACGAGCAGTACTTC. Residues: CASSQVPGQGDYEQYF.